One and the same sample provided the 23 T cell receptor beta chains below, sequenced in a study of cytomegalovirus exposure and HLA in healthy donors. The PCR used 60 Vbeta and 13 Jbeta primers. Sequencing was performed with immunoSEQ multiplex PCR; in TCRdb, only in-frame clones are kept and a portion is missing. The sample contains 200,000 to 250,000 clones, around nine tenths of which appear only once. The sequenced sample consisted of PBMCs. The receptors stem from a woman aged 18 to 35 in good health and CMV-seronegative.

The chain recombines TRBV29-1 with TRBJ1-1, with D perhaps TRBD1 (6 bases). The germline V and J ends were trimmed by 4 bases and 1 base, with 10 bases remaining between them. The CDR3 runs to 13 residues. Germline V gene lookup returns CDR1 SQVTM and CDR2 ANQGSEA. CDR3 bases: TGCAGCGTTGCCCGGGGACAGAACACTGAAGCTTTCTTT. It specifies CSVARGQNTEAFF.

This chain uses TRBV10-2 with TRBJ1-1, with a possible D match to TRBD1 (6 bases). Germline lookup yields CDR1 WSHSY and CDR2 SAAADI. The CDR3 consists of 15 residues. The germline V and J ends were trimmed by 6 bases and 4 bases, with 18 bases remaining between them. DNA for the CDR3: TGCGCCAGCAGGCCGAGGACAGCAGCGGTCACTGAAGCTTTCTTT. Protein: CASRPRTAAVTEAFF.

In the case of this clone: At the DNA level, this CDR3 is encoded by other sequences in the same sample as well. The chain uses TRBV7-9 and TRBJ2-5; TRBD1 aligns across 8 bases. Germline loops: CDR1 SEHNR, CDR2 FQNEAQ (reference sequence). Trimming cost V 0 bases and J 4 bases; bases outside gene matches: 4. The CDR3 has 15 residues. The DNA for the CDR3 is TGTGCCAGCAGCTTAGCCAGGGGGCCAGGAGAGACCCAGTACTTC. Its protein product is CASSLARGPGETQYF.

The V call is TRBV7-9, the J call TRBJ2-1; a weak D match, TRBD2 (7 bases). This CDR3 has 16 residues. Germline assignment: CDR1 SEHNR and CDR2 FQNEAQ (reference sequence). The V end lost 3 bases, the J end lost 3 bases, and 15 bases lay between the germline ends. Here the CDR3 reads CASSLMGGRNYNEQFF. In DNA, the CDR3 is TGTGCCAGCAGCTTGATGGGGGGGCGGAACTACAATGAGCAGTTCTTC.

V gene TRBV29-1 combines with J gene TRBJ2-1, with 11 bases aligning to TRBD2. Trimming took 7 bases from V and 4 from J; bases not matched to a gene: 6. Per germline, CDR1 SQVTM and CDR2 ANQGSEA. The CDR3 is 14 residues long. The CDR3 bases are TGCAGCGCCAGGACTAGCGGGCTATACAATGAGCAGTTCTTC. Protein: CSARTSGLYNEQFF.

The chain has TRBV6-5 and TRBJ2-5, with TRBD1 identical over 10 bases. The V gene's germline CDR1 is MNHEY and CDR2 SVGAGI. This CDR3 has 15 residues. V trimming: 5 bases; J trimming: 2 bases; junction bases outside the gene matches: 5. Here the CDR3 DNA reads TGTGCCAGCAGTAACCGGGACAGGGGTCAAGAGACCCAGTACTTC. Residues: CASSNRDRGQETQYF.

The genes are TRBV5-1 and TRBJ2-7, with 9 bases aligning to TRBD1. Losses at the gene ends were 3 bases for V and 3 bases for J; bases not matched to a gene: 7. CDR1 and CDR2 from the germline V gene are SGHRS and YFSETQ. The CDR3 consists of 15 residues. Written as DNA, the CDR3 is TGCGCCAGCAGCTCCGAAAGGACAGGGGACTACGAGCAGTACTTC. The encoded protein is CASSSERTGDYEQYF.

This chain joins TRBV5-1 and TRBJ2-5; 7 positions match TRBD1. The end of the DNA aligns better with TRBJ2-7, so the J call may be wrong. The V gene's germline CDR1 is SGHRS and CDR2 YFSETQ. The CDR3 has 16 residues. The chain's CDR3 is CASSLGQGRISYEQYF. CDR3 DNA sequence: TGCGCCAGCAGCTTGGGACAGGGCCGAATTTCCTACGAGCAGTACTTC.

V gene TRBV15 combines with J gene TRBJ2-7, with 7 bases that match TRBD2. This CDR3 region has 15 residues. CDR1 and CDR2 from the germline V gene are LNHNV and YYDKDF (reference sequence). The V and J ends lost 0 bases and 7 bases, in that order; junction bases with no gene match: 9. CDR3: CATSRDREGPGEQYF. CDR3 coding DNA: TGTGCCACCAGCAGAGACAGGGAGGGTCCGGGGGAGCAGTACTTC.

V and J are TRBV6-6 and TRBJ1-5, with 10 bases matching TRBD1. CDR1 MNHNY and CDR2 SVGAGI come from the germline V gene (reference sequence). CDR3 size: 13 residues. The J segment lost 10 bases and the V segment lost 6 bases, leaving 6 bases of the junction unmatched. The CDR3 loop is CASSGTGVAPQHF. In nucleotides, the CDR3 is TGTGCCAGCAGCGGGACAGGGGTGGCTCCCCAGCATTTT.

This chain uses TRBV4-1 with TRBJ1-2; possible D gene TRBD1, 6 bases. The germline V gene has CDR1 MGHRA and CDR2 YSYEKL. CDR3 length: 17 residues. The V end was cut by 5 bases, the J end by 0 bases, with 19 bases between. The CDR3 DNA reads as TGCGCCAGCAGCGTCCCCTCAGGGGCCACCTCTAACTATGGCTACACCTTC. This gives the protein CASSVPSGATSNYGYTF.

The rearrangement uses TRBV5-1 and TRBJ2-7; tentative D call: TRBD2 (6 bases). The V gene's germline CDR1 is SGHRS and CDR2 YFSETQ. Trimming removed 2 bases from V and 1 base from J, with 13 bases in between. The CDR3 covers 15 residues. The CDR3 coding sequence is TGCGCCAGCAGCTTTGGGGGGTTTGGATCCTACGAGCAGTACTTC. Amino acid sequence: CASSFGGFGSYEQYF.

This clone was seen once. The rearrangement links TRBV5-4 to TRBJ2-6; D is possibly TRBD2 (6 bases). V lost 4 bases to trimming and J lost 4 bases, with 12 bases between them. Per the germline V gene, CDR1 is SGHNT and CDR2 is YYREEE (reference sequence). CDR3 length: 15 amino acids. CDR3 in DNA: TGTGCCAGCAGCCCGGAGGGTTCCGGGGCCAACGTCCTGACTTTC. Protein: CASSPEGSGANVLTF. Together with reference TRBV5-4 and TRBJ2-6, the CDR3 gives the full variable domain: ETGVTQSPTHLIKTRGQQVTLRCSSQSGHNTVSWYQQALGQGPQFIFQYYREEENGRGNFPPRFSGLQFPNYSSELNVNALELDDSALYLCASSPEGSGANVLTFGAGSRLTVL.

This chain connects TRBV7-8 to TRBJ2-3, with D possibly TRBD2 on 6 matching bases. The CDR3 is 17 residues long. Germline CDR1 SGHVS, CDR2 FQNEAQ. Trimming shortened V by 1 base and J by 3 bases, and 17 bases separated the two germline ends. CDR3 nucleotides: TGTGCCAGCAGCTTAGGGTCGCGGGGTGGTGTGACAGATACGCAGTATTTT. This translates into CASSLGSRGGVTDTQYF.

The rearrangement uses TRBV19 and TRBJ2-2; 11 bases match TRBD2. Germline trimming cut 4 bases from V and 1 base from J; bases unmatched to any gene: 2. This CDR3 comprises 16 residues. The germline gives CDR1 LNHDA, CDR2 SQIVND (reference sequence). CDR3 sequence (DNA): TGTGCCAGTAGTAACCTAGCGGGAGGGAACACCGGGGAGCTGTTTTTT. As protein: CASSNLAGGNTGELFF.

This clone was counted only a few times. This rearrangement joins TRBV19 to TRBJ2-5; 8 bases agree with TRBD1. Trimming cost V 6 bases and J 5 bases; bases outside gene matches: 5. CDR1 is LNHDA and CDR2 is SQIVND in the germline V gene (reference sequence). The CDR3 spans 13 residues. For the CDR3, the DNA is TGTGCCAGTAGCAGGGGGCGTCGGGAGACCCAGTACTTC. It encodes CASSRGRRETQYF.

The CDR3 DNA sequence: TGTGCCAGCAGCCCCTTCAGGGCTAATGAGCAGTTCTTC. It is translated as CASSPFRANEQFF. The gene calls are TRBV7-2 and TRBJ2-1, with D possibly TRBD1 on 5 matching bases. Trimming cost V 5 bases and J 7 bases, with 12 bases left between them. Germline V gene lookup returns CDR1 SGHTA and CDR2 FQGNSA. CDR3 length equals 13 residues.

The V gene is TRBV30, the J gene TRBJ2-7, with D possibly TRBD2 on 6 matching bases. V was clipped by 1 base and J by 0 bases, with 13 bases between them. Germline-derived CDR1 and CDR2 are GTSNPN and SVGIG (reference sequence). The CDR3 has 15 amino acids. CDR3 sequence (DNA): TGTGCCTGGAGTGGGGCTAGCGACAGCTCCTACGAGCAGTACTTC. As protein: CAWSGASDSSYEQYF.

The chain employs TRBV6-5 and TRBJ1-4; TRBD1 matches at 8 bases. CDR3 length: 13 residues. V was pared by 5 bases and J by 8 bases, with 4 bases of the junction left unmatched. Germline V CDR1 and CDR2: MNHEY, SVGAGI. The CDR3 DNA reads TGTGCCAGCAGTCAACCAGGGGGCGAAAAACTGTTTTTT. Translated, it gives CASSQPGGEKLFF.

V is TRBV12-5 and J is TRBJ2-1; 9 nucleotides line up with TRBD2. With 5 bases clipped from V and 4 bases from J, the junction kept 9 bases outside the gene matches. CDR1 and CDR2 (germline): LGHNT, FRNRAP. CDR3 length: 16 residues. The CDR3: CASGHGGLAGYNEQFF. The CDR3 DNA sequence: TGTGCTAGTGGTCACGGGGGGCTAGCGGGATACAATGAGCAGTTCTTC.

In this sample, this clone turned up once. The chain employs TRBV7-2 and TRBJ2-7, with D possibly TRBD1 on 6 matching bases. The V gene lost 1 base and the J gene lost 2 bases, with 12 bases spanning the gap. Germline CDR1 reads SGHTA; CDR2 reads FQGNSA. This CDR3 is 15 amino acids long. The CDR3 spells CASSLGQGLPYEQYF. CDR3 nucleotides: TGTGCCAGCAGCTTAGGGCAGGGGCTACCCTACGAGCAGTACTTC.

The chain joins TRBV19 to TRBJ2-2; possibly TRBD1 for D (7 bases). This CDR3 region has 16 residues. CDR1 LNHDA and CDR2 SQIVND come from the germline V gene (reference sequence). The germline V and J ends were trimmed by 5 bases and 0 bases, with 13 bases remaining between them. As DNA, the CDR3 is TGTGCCAGTAGTGGAGGGACAGCTACGAACACCGGGGAGCTGTTTTTT. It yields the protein CASSGGTATNTGELFF.

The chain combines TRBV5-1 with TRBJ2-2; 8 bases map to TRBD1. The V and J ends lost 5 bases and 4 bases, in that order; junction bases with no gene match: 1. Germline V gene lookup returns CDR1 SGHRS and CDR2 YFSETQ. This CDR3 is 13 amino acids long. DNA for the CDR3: TGCGCCAGCAGGACAGGGGCCACCGGGGAGCTGTTTTTT. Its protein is CASRTGATGELFF.